The clone carrying this T cell receptor (beta chain) was detected only once. The target antigen is unknown. Only in-frame clones appear in the TCRdb table, and some are missing; sequencing was by immunoSEQ multiplex PCR. The sample has 50,000 to 65,000 clones, more than 85% seen once. The CDR3 runs to 13 residues. The ends were cut back, 5 bases at V and 14 bases at J, with 21 bases in the middle. Germline CDR1 reads MDHEN; CDR2 reads SYDVKM. Donors came from a validation cohort of some 110 subjects, distinct from the first 666-subject cohort. The data stem from a study of cytomegalovirus exposure and HLA in healthy donors. Points from the study as a whole: For most TCR sequences rarity was the rule, although some public TCRs occurred in many donors.

Sequenced material: PBMCs. The sequence was collected from a woman in her late teens or twenties in good health and CMV-seropositive. The chain uses TRBV28 and TRBJ1-2; D is possibly TRBD1 (5 bases). CDR3 coding DNA: TGTGCCAGCAGTCCTCCGGGACGGGACTCTAGGACCTTC. It codes for CASSPPGRDSRTF.